This T cell receptor (beta chain) was identified during a study of blood T cell repertoires in COVID-19. In Cohort 3, a recovered donor had either two negative PCRs, clearance, or symptom resolution. Clones were read by immunoSEQ multiplex PCR, and TCRdb kept only the in-frame ones, dropping some. Of 110,000 to 150,000 clones listed, roughly three quarters were seen once; the top ten hold approximately 6%. Sample: PBMCs or T cells enriched from blood (not recorded which). The sequence was obtained from a woman in her 50s who had recovered from COVID-19.

The CDR3 nucleotides read TGCGCCAGCAGCCTCCTGGGAGGGGGGGAAGAGACCCAGTACTTC. It codes for CASSLLGGGEETQYF. The chain recombines TRBV5-1 with TRBJ2-5; weak D call: TRBD2 (7 bases). Trimming stripped 4 bases from V and 3 bases from J, with 16 bases between. Germline CDR1 and CDR2: SGHRS and YFSETQ. The length of the CDR3 is 15 residues.